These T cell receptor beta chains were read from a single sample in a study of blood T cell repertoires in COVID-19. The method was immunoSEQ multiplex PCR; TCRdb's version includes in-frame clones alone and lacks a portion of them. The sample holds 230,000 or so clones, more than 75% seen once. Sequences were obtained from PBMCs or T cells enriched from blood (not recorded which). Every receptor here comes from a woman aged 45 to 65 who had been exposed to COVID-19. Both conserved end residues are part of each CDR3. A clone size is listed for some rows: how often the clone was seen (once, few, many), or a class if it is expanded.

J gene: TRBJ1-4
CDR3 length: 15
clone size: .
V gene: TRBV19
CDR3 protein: CASRPSPDSQEKLFF

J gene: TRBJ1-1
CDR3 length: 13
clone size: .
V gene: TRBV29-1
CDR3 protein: CSVEGQLNTEAFF

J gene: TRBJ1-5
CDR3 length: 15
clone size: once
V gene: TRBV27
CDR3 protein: CASSLQGRVNQPQHF

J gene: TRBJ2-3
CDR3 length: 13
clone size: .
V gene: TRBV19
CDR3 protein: CASRRDARDTQYF

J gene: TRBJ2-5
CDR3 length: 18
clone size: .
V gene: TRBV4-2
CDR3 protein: CASSQVSAERGGRETQYF

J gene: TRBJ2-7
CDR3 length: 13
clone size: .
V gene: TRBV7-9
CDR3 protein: CASSPLNRDEQYF

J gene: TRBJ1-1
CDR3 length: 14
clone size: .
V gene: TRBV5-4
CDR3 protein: CASSLSTSNTEAFF

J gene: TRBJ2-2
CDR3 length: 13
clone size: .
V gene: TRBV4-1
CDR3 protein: CASSQGRAGELFF

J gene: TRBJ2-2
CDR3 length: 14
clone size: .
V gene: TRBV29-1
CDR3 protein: CSVRVSVNTGELFF

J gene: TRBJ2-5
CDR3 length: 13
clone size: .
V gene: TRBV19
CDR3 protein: CASRFRNQETQYF

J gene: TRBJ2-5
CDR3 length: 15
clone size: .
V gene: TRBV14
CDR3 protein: CASSQDRGGWETQYF

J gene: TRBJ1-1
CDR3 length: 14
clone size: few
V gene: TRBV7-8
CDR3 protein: CASSLTGPNTEAFF

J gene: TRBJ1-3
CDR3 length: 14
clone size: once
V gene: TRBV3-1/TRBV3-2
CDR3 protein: CASTPTKGGNTIYF

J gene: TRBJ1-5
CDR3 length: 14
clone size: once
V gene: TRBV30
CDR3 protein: CAWSVAAGNQPQHF

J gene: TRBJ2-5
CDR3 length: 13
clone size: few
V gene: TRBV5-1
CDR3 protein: CASSFSPWETQYF

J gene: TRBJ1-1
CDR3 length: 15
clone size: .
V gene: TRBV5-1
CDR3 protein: CASSSKTGLNTEAFF

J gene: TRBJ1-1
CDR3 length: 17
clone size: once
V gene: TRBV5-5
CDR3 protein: CASSLYPQGTTNTEAFF

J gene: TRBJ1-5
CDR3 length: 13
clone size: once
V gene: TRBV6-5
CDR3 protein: CASSYRLNQPQHF

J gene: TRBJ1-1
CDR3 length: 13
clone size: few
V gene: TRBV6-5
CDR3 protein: CASSYSTSTEAFF

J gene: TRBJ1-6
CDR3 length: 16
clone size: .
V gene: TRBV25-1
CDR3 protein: CASSDRGSGYNSPLHF

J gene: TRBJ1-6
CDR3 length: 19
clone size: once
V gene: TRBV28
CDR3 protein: CASSTWDSRISSYNSPLHF

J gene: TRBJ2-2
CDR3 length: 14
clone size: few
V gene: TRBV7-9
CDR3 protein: CASRLGRNTGELFF

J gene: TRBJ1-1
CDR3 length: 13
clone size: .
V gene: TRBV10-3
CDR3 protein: CAINLDFNTEAFF

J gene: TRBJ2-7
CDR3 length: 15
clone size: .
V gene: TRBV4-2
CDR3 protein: CASSQEGGGRYEQYF

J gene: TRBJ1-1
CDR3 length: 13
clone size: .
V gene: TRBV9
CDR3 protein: CASSAWTPSEAFF

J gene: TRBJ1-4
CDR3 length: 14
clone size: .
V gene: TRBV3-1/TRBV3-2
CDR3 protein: CASSPPGNNEKLFF

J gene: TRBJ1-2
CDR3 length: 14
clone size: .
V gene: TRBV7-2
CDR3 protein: CASSSQGTGNGYTF

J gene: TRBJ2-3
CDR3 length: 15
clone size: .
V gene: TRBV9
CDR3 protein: CASSVGPGDPDTQYF

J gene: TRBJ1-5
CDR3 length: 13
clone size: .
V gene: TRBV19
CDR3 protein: CASKSEYNQPQHF

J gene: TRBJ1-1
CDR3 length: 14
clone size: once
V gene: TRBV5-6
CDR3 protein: CASSLIRGQGRAFF

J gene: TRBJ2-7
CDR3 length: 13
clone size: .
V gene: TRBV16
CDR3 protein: CASSQTLSYEQYF

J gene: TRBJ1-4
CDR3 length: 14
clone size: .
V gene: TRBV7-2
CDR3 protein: CASSPGQGGEKLFF

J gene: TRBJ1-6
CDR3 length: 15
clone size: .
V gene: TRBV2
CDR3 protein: CASRGDPISISPLHF

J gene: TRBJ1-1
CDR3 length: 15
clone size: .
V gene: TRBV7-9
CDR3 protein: CASSLGSGYDTEAFF

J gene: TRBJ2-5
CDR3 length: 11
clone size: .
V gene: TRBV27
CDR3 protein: CASSAGETQYF

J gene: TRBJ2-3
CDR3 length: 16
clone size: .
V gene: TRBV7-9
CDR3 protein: CASSLEGLAGPDTQYF

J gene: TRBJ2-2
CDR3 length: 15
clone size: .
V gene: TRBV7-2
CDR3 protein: CASSLRSGGAGELFF

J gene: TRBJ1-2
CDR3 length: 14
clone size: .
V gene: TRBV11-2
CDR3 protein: CASSRIGTARGYTF

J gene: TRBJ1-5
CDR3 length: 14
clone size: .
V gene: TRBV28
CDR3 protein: CASSSDRINQPQHF

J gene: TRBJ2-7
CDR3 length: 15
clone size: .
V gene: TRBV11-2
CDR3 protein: CASSLTSGGAYEQYF

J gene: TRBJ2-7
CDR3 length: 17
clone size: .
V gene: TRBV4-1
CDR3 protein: CASSQGYSGGDSYEQYF

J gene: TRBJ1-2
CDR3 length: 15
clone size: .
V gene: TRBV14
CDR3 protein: CASSQDRRGSYGYTF

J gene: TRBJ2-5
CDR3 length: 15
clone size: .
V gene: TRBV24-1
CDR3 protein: CATSGTGTTQETQYF

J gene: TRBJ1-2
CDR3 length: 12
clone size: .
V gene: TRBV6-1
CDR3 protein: CASSDGGGGYTF

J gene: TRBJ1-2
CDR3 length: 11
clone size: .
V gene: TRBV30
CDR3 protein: CALTGTEGYTF

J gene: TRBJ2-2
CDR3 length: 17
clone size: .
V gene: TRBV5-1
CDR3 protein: CASSLILAGANTGELFF

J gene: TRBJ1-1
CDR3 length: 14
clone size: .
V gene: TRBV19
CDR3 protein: CASSMESLNPEAFF

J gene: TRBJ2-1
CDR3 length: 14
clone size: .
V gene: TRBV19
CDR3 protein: CASSRSGTNNEQFF

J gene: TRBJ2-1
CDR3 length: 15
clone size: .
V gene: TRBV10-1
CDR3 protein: CASSPSWGAYNEQFF

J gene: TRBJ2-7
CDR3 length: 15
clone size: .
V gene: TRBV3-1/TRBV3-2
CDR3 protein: CASSQALAGLYEQYF

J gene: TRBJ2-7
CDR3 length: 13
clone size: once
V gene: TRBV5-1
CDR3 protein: CASSIGGPYEQYF

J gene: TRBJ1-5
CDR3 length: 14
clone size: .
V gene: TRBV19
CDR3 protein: CASTDRGLSQPQHF

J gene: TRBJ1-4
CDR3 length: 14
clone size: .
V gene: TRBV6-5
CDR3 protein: CASSIGRLAEKLFF

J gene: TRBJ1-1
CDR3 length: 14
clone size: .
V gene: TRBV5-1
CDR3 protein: CASSAGQWGTEAFF

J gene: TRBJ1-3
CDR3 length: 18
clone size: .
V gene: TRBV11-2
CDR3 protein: CASSPWVWTPLSGNTIYF

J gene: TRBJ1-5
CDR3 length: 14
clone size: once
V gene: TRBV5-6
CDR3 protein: CASSLTGDGQPQHF

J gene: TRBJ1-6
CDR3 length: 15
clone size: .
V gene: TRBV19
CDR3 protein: CASSIQGGTSSPLHF

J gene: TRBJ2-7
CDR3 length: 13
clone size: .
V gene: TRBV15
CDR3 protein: CATSRDPSSEQYF

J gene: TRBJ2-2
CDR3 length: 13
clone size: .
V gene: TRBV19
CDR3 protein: CASTTGGKGELFF